Listed below are T cell receptor beta chains from one sample, sequenced in a study of blood T cell repertoires in COVID-19. TCRdb's copy holds only in-frame clones and misses some; the assay was immunoSEQ multiplex PCR. The sample includes tens of thousands of clones, around four fifths of them seen just once. Material for sequencing was peripheral blood. The receptor source for this set is a woman aged 70-85 years with active or convalescent COVID-19. CDR3s include the opening cysteine and the closing phenylalanine or tryptophan. Fields, in order: V gene, D gene, clone size, J gene, CDR3 protein. The D gene is left open where the match is weak. Clone sizes are given selectively: once, few, many, or a class where the clone is expanded.

TRBV6-5	.	.	TRBJ2-7	CASSTHYEQYF
TRBV5-4	TRBD1	.	TRBJ2-3	CASSLDTTGATDTQYF
TRBV28	TRBD1	.	TRBJ2-7	CATISDRAPYEQYF
TRBV9	.	.	TRBJ2-1	CASSTRGPSYNEQFF
TRBV11-2	.	.	TRBJ2-2	CASSPPGKVNTGELFF
TRBV7-2	TRBD1	.	TRBJ2-5	CASSLSWDRGKAKTQYF
TRBV12-3/TRBV12-4	.	.	TRBJ2-6	CASRYAGANVLTF
TRBV5-1	TRBD1	once	TRBJ2-2	CASSLEGGDSTGELFF
TRBV11-2	.	few	TRBJ2-3	CASSPHTDTQYF
TRBV18	.	few	TRBJ1-2	CASSPGAGPSPSGYTF
TRBV6-1	TRBD1	.	TRBJ2-4	CASSEWGQGIDIQYF
TRBV18	.	.	TRBJ1-1	CASLQDRTAEAFF
TRBV5-1	TRBD1	.	TRBJ2-7	CASSRGTGGNEQYF
TRBV7-8	TRBD2	.	TRBJ2-7	CASSLYPSGTYEQYF
TRBV9	TRBD1	.	TRBJ1-6	CASSAPGQGDSPLHF
TRBV5-4	.	.	TRBJ2-1	CASSLAGVIYEQFF
TRBV6-5	.	.	TRBJ2-2	CASSFGRGTGELFF
TRBV19	.	.	TRBJ2-3	CASSSTRNSDTQYF
TRBV5-1	TRBD2	few	TRBJ2-3	CASSWSGAGGFTDTQYF
TRBV11-2	.	.	TRBJ2-2	CASSLERQRWLFF
TRBV18	.	.	TRBJ2-2	CASSPRVRGSDTGELFF
TRBV28	.	once	TRBJ1-5	CASTIEALSQPQHF
TRBV14	.	few	TRBJ1-3	CASSRGVLSSGNTIYF
TRBV6-5	TRBD1	.	TRBJ1-2	CASRQGWENYGYTF
TRBV28	TRBD2	.	TRBJ2-7	CASSLWTITSGGYYEQYF
TRBV4-1	.	.	TRBJ1-3	CASSQDHPDSSGNTIYF
TRBV4-1	TRBD1	.	TRBJ1-2	CASSQEVTGTGYGYTF
TRBV28	TRBD2	.	TRBJ2-2	CASSSSGGKTGELFF
TRBV10-3	TRBD1	.	TRBJ2-7	CAIRTTGTGGYEQYF
TRBV2	.	.	TRBJ1-2	CASTVQGRTYGYTF
TRBV5-1	TRBD1	.	TRBJ1-4	CASSRDRGSDEKLFF
TRBV5-1	.	.	TRBJ2-7	CASRKFSELGYEQYF
TRBV7-2	.	.	TRBJ1-1	CASSLQSQGTEAFF
TRBV12-3/TRBV12-4	.	.	TRBJ1-5	CASSSRADQPQHF
TRBV27	.	few	TRBJ2-6	CASSPDGRPGANVLTF
TRBV2	.	.	TRBJ2-7	CASSPRGSPSDEQYF
TRBV19	TRBD1	once	TRBJ1-2	CASSVQGSNYGYTF
TRBV2	.	.	TRBJ1-1	CADRNSLNTEAFF
TRBV7-9	.	.	TRBJ2-7	CASSLADTEQYF
TRBV3-1/TRBV3-2	TRBD1	.	TRBJ2-7	CASRDAGGSEQYF
TRBV29-1	.	.	TRBJ1-1	CSVVISRRAEAFF
TRBV6-5	TRBD1	once	TRBJ2-3	CASSYFTGQGGSRTYF
TRBV5-4	.	.	TRBJ2-2	CASTQDLSGTGELFF
TRBV19	.	.	TRBJ2-2	CASSTPTSTGELFF
TRBV18	.	.	TRBJ1-4	CASSTYRKNVTNEKLFF
TRBV25-1	TRBD2	.	TRBJ2-5	CASRLAEETQYF
TRBV6-2/TRBV6-3	.	few	TRBJ1-5	CASSYSGGDQPQHF
TRBV11-2	.	.	TRBJ2-1	CASSERDTYYNEQFF
TRBV27	.	.	TRBJ1-5	CASSPGKGSGQPQHF
TRBV11-2	TRBD1	.	TRBJ2-1	CASSHGTGSYNEQFF
TRBV3-1/TRBV3-2	TRBD2	.	TRBJ2-7	CASSPTSGARSSYEQYF